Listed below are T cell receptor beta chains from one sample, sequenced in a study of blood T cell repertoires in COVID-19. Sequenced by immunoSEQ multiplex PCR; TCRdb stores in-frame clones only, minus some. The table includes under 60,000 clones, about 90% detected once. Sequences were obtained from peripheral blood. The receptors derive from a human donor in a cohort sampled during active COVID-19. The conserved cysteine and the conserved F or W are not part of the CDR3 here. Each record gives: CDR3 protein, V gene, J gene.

CDR3aa: ASGRNNIENSPLH
v_gene: TRBV27
j_gene: TRBJ1-6

CDR3aa: ASSRSSDEQY
v_gene: TRBV5-1
j_gene: TRBJ2-7

CDR3aa: ASRDTGPILGYT
v_gene: TRBV28
j_gene: TRBJ1-2

CDR3aa: ASSVQGINEQY
v_gene: TRBV5-1
j_gene: TRBJ2-7

CDR3aa: ATSRARDSNYGYT
v_gene: TRBV15
j_gene: TRBJ1-2

CDR3aa: ASSLPRGTQY
v_gene: TRBV11-1
j_gene: TRBJ2-3

CDR3aa: ASRDRYPSNEKLF
v_gene: TRBV2
j_gene: TRBJ1-4

CDR3aa: ASGQGGGYT
v_gene: TRBV30
j_gene: TRBJ1-2

CDR3aa: AISDSYEQY
v_gene: TRBV10-3
j_gene: TRBJ2-7

CDR3aa: ASSESAVLTDTQY
v_gene: TRBV10-2
j_gene: TRBJ2-3

CDR3aa: ASSQGGPKNIQY
v_gene: TRBV3-1/TRBV3-2
j_gene: TRBJ2-4

CDR3aa: ATSDPFAGDQPQH
v_gene: TRBV24-1
j_gene: TRBJ1-5

CDR3aa: ATSKNRETEAF
v_gene: TRBV15
j_gene: TRBJ1-1

CDR3aa: ASSLDLTGHRTDTQY
v_gene: TRBV11-3
j_gene: TRBJ2-3

CDR3aa: SARDRAGQPQH
v_gene: TRBV20-1
j_gene: TRBJ1-5